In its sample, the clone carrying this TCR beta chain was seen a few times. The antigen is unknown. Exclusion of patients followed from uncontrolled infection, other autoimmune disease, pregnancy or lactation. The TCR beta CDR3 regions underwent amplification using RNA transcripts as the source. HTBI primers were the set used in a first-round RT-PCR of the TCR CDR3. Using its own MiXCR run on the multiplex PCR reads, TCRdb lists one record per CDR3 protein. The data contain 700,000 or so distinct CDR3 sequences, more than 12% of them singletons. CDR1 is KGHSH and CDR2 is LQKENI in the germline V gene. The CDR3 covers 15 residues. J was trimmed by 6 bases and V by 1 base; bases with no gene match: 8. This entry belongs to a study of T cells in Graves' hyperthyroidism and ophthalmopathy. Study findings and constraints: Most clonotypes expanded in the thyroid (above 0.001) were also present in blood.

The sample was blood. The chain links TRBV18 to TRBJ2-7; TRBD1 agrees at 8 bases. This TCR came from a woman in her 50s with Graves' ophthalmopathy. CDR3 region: CASSPLSQGAGEQYF. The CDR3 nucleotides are TGTGCCAGCTCACCACTATCCCAGGGGGCAGGCGAGCAGTACTTC.